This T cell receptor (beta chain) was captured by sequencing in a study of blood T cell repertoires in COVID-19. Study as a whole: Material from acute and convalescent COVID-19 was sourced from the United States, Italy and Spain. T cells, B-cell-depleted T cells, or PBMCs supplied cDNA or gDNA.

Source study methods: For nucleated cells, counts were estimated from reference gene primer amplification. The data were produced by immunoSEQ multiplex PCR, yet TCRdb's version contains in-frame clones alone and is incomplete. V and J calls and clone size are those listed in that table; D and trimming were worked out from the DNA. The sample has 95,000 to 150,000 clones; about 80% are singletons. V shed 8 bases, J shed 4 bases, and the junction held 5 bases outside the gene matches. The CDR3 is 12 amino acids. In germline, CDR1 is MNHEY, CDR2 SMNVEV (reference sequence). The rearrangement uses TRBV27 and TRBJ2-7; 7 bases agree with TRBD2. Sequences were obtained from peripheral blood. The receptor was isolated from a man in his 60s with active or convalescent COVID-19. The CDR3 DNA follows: TGTGCCAGCTGGGGGGGAATTTACGAGCAGTACTTC. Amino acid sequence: CASWGGIYEQYF.